These T cell receptor beta chains were read from a single sample in a study of Ad26.COV2.S vaccination and SARS-CoV-2 variants. Libraries were prepared by immunoSEQ multiplex PCR; TCRdb keeps only in-frame clonotypes and omits some of them. The sample yields 75,000 to 100,000 clones, approximately 86% seen once. The sample consisted of peripheral blood, taken after recovery from COVID-19. Source of these receptors: a human donor who had recovered from COVID-19. CDR3s include the opening cysteine and the closing phenylalanine or tryptophan. The D gene is left open where the match is weak. Clone size appears in some rows only: once, few, many, or a class for an expanded clone.

v_gene: TRBV11-3; abundance: .; d_gene: .; j_gene: TRBJ2-7; CDR3aa: CASSSPRRTNYEQYF; CDR3nt: TGTGCCAGCAGCTCACCCCGGCGGACGAACTACGAGCAGTACTTC
v_gene: TRBV5-5; abundance: .; d_gene: .; j_gene: TRBJ2-2; CDR3aa: CASIPKESPGELFF; CDR3nt: TGTGCCAGCATCCCCAAGGAGAGCCCCGGGGAGCTGTTTTTT
v_gene: TRBV7-2; abundance: .; d_gene: .; j_gene: TRBJ1-5; CDR3aa: CASSLSVRGNQPQHF; CDR3nt: TGTGCCAGCAGCTTAAGTGTTAGGGGCAATCAGCCCCAGCATTTT
v_gene: TRBV24-1; abundance: .; d_gene: .; j_gene: TRBJ1-5; CDR3aa: CATSGSLNQPQHF; CDR3nt: TGTGCCACCAGTGGGAGCCTAAATCAGCCCCAGCATTTT
v_gene: TRBV7-2; abundance: .; d_gene: .; j_gene: TRBJ1-5; CDR3aa: CASSLVRGAWPQHF; CDR3nt: TGTGCCAGCAGCTTAGTTAGGGGGGCCTGGCCCCAGCATTTT
v_gene: TRBV18; abundance: once; d_gene: .; j_gene: TRBJ1-5; CDR3aa: CASSPGSPQHF; CDR3nt: TGTGCCAGCTCACCTGGCAGTCCCCAGCATTTT
v_gene: TRBV29-1; abundance: .; d_gene: TRBD1; j_gene: TRBJ1-4; CDR3aa: CSVGTGILEKLFF; CDR3nt: TGCAGCGTGGGGACAGGGATACTAGAAAAACTGTTTTTT
v_gene: TRBV15; abundance: .; d_gene: .; j_gene: TRBJ2-2; CDR3aa: CATSQPSPVIGELFF; CDR3nt: TGTGCCACCAGTCAACCCAGCCCGGTTATCGGGGAGCTGTTTTTT
v_gene: TRBV28; abundance: .; d_gene: TRBD1; j_gene: TRBJ2-4; CDR3aa: CASSLRVQGASKNIQYF; CDR3nt: TGTGCCAGCAGTTTAAGGGTGCAGGGGGCATCCAAAAACATTCAGTACTTC
v_gene: TRBV7-6; abundance: .; d_gene: TRBD1; j_gene: TRBJ2-3; CDR3aa: CASSSGQGWLADTQYF; CDR3nt: TGTGCCAGCAGCTCAGGACAGGGTTGGCTGGCAGATACGCAGTATTTT
v_gene: TRBV28; abundance: .; d_gene: TRBD1; j_gene: TRBJ1-5; CDR3aa: CATTGTGWQPQHF; CDR3nt: TGTGCCACGACCGGGACAGGGTGGCAGCCCCAGCATTTT
v_gene: TRBV7-2; abundance: .; d_gene: TRBD1; j_gene: TRBJ2-1; CDR3aa: CASSSDREPNLNYNEQFF; CDR3nt: TGTGCCAGCAGCTCCGACAGGGAACCTAACCTCAACTACAATGAGCAGTTCTTC
v_gene: TRBV10-2; abundance: .; d_gene: .; j_gene: TRBJ2-7; CDR3aa: CASSAGINYEQYF; CDR3nt: TGCGCCAGCAGCGCGGGGATTAACTACGAGCAGTACTTC
v_gene: TRBV12-5; abundance: .; d_gene: TRBD1; j_gene: TRBJ1-5; CDR3aa: CASAPGTVSNQPQHF; CDR3nt: TGTGCTAGTGCCCCAGGGACAGTCAGCAATCAGCCCCAGCATTTT
v_gene: TRBV7-6; abundance: .; d_gene: TRBD1; j_gene: TRBJ2-5; CDR3aa: CASSPSRGMGQGGETQYF; CDR3nt: TGTGCCAGCAGCCCCTCTCGAGGGATGGGACAGGGGGGGGAGACCCAGTACTTC
v_gene: TRBV5-8; abundance: many; d_gene: .; j_gene: TRBJ1-1; CDR3aa: CASSQGLVTLYTEAFF; CDR3nt: TGTGCCAGCAGCCAGGGTTTAGTGACCTTATACACTGAAGCTTTCTTT
v_gene: TRBV5-4; abundance: .; d_gene: .; j_gene: TRBJ2-1; CDR3aa: CASSLPGQSVSYNEQFF; CDR3nt: TGTGCCAGCAGCTTGCCGGGTCAGTCAGTCTCCTACAATGAGCAGTTCTTC
v_gene: TRBV15; abundance: .; d_gene: TRBD2; j_gene: TRBJ2-2; CDR3aa: CATSRVSSGRTYPGELFF; CDR3nt: TGTGCCACCAGCAGAGTTTCCAGCGGGAGGACCTATCCCGGGGAGCTGTTTTTT